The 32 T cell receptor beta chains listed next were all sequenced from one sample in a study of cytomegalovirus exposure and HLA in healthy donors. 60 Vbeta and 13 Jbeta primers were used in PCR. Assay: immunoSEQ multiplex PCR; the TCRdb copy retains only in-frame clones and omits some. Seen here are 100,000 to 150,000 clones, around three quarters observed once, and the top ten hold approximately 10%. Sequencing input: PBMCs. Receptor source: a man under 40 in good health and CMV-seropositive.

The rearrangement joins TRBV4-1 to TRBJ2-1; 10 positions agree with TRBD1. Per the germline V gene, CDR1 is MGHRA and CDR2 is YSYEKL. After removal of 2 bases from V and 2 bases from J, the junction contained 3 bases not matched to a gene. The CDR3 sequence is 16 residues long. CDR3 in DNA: TGCGCCAGCAGCCAACCGGGACAGGGGACCTACAATGAGCAGTTCTTC. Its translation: CASSQPGQGTYNEQFF.

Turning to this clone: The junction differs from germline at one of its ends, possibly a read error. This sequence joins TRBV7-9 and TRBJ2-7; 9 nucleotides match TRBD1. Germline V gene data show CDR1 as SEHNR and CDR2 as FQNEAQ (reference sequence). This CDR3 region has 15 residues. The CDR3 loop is CSSSFLPGQGYEQYF. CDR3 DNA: TGTTCCAGCAGCTTTCTCCCGGGACAGGGCTACGAGCAGTACTTC.

The CDR3 coding sequence is TGTGCCAGCAGCTCTACGGGACTAGCGGGGGGGCCCATCCCCGAGCAGTTCTTC. This sequence encodes CASSSTGLAGGPIPEQFF. This chain uses TRBV7-9 with TRBJ2-1; 16 bases map to TRBD2. Germline-derived CDR1 and CDR2 are SEHNR and FQNEAQ (reference sequence). The ends lost 4 bases at V and 10 bases at J; junction bases unmatched: 13. The CDR3 totals 18 residues. The variable domain in full, with the rest retrieved from reference TRBV7-9 and TRBJ2-1, is DTGVSQNPRHKITKRGQNVTFRCDPISEHNRLYWYRQTLGQGPEFLTYFQNEAQLEKSRLLSDRFSAERPKGSFSTLEIQRTEQGDSAMYLCASSSTGLAGGPIPEQFFGPGTRLTVL.

CDR3: CATREGGSYNEQFF. The CDR3 region has the DNA TGTGCCACCAGAGAGGGGGGGTCCTACAATGAGCAGTTCTTC. The chain couples TRBV6-1 to TRBJ2-1; maybe TRBD2 (7 bases). V was pared by 10 bases and J by 1 base, with 14 bases between. Germline-derived CDR1 and CDR2 are MNHNS and SASEGT. The CDR3 is made up of 14 amino acids.

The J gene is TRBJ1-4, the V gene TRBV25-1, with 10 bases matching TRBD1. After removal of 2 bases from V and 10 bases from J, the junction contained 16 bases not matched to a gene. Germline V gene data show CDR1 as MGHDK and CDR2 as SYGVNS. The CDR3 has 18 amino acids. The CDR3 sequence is CASSESGRGTGAGLKLFF. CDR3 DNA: TGTGCCAGCAGTGAAAGTGGAAGAGGGACAGGGGCAGGCTTAAAACTGTTTTTT.

The CDR3 DNA reads TGTGCCAGCAGCTATCAGGGTTACGAGCAGTACTTC. This gives the protein CASSYQGYEQYF. The chain recombines TRBV5-6 with TRBJ2-5, with D possibly being TRBD1 (5 bases). The J call may not be correct, given that the DNA end is closer to TRBJ2-7. The CDR3 totals 12 residues. In germline, CDR1 is SGHDT, CDR2 YYEEEE.

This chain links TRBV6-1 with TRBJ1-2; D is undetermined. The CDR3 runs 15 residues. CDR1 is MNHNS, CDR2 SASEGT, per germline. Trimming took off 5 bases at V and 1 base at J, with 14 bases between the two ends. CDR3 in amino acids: CASSPLLRGNYGYTF. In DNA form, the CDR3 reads TGTGCCAGCAGTCCCCTTCTTCGGGGTAACTATGGCTACACCTTC.

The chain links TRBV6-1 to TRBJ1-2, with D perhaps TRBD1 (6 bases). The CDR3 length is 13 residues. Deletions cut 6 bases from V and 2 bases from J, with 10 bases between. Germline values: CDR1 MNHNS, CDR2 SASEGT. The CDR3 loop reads CASRLDRNYGYTF. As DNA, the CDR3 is TGTGCCAGCAGACTAGACAGGAACTATGGCTACACCTTC.

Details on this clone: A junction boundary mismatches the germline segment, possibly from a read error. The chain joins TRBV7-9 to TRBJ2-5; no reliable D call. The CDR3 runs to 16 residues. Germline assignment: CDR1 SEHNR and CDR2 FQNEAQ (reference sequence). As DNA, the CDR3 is TGTTCCAGCAGCTACCTTTGGGCGCAGGAAAAGGAGACCCAGTACTTC. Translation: CSSSYLWAQEKETQYF.

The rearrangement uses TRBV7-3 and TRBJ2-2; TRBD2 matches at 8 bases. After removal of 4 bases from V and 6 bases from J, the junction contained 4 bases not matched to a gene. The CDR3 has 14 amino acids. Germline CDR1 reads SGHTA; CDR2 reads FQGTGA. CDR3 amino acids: CASSYGLASGELFF. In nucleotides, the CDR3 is TGTGCCAGCAGCTACGGACTAGCTTCCGGGGAGCTGTTTTTT.

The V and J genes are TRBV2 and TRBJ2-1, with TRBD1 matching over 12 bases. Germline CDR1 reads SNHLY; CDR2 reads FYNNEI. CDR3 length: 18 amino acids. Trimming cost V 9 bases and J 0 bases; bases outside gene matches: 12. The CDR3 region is CARNRDRGHGISYNEQFF. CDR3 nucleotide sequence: TGTGCCAGAAACCGGGACAGGGGGCATGGTATCTCCTACAATGAGCAGTTCTTC.

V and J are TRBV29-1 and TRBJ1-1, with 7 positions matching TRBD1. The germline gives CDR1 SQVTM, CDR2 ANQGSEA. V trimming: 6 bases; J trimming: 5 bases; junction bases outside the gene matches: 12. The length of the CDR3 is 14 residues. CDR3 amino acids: CSVLNRGTGTEAFF. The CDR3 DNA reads TGCAGCGTCCTTAACAGGGGAACGGGGACTGAAGCTTTCTTT. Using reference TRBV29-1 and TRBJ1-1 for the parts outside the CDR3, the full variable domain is SAVISQKPSRDICQRGTSLTIQCQVDSQVTMMFWYRQQPGQSLTLIATANQGSEATYESGFVIDKFPISRPNLTFSTLTVSNMSPEDSSIYLCSVLNRGTGTEAFFGQGTRLTVV.

CDR3: CAWSPGSGTEAFF. CDR3 nucleotides: TGTGCCTGGAGTCCGGGGTCCGGGACTGAAGCTTTCTTT. This chain uses TRBV30 with TRBJ1-1; D is unclear. The V and J ends lost 2 bases and 5 bases respectively, with 12 bases between them. CDR1 and CDR2 (germline): GTSNPN, SVGIG (reference sequence). The CDR3 contains 13 residues. The whole variable domain, remainder taken from reference TRBV30 and TRBJ1-1, is SQTIHQWPATLVQPVGSPLSLECTVEGTSNPNLYWYRQAAGRGLQLLFYSVGIGQISSEVPQNLSASRPQDRQFILSSKKLLLSDSGFYLCAWSPGSGTEAFFGQGTRLTVV.

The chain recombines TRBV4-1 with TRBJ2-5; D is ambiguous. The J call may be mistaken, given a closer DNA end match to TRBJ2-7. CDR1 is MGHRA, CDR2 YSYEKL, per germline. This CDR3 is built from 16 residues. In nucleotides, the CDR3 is TGCGCCAGCAGCCAAGATATAGCCGCTTACTCCTACGAGCAGTACTTC. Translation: CASSQDIAAYSYEQYF.

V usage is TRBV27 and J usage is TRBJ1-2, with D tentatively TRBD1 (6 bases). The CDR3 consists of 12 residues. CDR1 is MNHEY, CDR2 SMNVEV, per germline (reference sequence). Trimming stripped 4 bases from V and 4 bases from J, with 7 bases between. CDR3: CASSSGVYGYTF. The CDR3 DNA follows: TGTGCCAGCAGTTCAGGGGTCTATGGCTACACCTTC.

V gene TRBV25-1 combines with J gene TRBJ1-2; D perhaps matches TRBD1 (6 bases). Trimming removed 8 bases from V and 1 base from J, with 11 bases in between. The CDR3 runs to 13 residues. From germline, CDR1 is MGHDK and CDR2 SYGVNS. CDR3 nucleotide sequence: TGTGCCAGCTGGGGGGGCCTTAACTATGGCTACACCTTC. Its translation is CASWGGLNYGYTF.

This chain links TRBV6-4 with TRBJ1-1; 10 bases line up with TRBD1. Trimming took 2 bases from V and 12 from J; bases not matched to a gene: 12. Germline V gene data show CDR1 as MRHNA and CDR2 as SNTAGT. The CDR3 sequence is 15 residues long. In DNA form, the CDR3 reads TGTGCCAGCAGTGACCGGCCGGGACAGGGGATCCCAACTTTCTTT. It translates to CASSDRPGQGIPTFF.

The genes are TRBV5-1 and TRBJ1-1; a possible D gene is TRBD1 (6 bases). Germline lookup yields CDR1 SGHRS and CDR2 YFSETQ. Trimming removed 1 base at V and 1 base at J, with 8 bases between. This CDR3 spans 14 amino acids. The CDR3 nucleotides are TGCGCCAGCAGCTTGTACAGGGAGAACACTGAAGCTTTCTTT. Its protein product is CASSLYRENTEAFF.

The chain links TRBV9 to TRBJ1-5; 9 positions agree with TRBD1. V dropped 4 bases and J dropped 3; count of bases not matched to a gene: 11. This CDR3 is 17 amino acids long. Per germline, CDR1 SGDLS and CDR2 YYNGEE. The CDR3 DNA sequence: TGTGCCAGCAGCTCGAACCCGGACAGGGGAATCAATCAGCCCCAGCATTTT. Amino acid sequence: CASSSNPDRGINQPQHF.

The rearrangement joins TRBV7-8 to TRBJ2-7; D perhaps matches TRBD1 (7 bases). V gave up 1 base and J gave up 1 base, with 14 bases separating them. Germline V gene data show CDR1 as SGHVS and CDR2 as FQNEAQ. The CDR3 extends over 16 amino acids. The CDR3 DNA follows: TGTGCCAGCAGCTTAGTCTTGCCAGGGGGGTCCTACGAGCAGTACTTC. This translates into CASSLVLPGGSYEQYF.

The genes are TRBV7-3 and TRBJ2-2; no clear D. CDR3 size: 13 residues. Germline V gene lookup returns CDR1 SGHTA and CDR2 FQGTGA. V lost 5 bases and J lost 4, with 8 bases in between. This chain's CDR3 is CASSQQSTGELFF. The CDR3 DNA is TGTGCCAGCAGCCAACAGAGCACCGGGGAGCTGTTTTTT.

CDR3 DNA: TGTGCCTGGCGAACAGGGGCGCAGGGAGCTTTCTTT. It encodes CAWRTGAQGAFF. The chain couples TRBV30 to TRBJ1-1, with 7 positions matching TRBD1. V was pared by 5 bases and J by 10 bases, with 10 bases of the junction left unmatched. This CDR3 region has 12 residues. Germline V CDR1 and CDR2: GTSNPN, SVGIG (reference sequence).

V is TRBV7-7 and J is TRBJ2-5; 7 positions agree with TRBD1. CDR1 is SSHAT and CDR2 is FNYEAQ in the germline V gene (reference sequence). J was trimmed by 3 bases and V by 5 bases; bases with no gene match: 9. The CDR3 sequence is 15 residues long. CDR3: CASSTTGLTEETQYF. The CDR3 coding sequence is TGTGCCAGCAGCACGACAGGGTTGACGGAAGAGACCCAGTACTTC.

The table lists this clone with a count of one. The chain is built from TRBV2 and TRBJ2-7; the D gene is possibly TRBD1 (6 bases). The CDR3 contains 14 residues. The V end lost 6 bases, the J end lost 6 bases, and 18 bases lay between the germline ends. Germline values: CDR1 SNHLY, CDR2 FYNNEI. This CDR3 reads CASRLTNDRSEQYF. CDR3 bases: TGTGCCAGCAGGCTAACCAACGACAGGTCCGAGCAGTACTTC.

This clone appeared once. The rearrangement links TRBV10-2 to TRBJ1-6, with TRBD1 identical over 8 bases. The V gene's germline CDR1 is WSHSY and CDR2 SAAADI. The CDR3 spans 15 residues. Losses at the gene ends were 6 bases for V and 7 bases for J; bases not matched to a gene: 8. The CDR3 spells CASRDREGQNSPLHF. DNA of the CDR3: TGCGCCAGCAGGGACAGGGAGGGACAGAATTCACCCCTCCACTTT.

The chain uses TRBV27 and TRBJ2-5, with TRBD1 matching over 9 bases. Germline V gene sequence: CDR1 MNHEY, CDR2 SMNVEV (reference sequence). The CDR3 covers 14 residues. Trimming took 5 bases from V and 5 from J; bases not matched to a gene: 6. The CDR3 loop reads CASSRDRARETQYF. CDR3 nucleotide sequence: TGTGCCAGCAGTCGGGACAGGGCGAGGGAGACCCAGTACTTC.

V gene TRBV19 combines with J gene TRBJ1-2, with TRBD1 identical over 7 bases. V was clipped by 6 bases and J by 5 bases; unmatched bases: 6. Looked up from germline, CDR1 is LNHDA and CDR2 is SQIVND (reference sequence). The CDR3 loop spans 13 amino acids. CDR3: CASRKTGRYGYTF. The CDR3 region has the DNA TGTGCCAGTAGGAAGACAGGGAGGTATGGCTACACCTTC.

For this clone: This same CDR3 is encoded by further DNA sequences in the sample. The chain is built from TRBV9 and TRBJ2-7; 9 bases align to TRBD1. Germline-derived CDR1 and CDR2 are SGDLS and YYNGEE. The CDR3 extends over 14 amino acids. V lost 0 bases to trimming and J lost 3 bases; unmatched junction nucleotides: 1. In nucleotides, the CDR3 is TGTGCCAGCAGCGTAGGGGGACAGGGCTACGAGCAGTACTTC. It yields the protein CASSVGGQGYEQYF.

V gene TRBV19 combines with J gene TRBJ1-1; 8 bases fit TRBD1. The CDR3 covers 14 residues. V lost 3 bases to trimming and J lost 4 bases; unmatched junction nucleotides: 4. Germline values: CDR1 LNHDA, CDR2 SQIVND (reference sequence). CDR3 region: CASSMQGASTEAFF. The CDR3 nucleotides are TGTGCCAGTAGTATGCAGGGGGCGTCCACTGAAGCTTTCTTT.

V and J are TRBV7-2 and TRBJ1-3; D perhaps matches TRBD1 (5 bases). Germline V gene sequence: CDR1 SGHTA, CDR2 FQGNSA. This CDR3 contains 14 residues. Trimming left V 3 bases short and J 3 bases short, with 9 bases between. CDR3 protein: CASSFGGGGNTIYF. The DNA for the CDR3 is TGTGCCAGCAGCTTTGGGGGAGGTGGAAACACCATATATTTT.

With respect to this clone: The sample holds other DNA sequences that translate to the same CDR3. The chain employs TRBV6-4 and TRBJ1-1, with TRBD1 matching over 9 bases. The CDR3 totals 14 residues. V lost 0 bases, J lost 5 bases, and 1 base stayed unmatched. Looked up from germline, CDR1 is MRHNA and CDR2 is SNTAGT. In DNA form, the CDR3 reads TGTGCCAGCAGTGACTCCGACAGGGGGACTGAAGCTTTCTTT. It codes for CASSDSDRGTEAFF.

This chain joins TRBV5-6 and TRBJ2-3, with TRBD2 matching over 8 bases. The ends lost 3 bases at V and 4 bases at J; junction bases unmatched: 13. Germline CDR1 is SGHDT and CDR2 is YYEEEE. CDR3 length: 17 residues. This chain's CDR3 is CASSWSGSGAPSDTQYF. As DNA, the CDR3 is TGTGCCAGCAGCTGGTCCGGTAGCGGGGCCCCGTCAGATACGCAGTATTTT.